The 13 T cell receptor beta chains given below trace back to one sample, sequenced in a study of blood T cell repertoires in COVID-19. Some clones are missing from TCRdb's copy, which holds only in-frame ones; the method was immunoSEQ multiplex PCR. The sample carries about 320,000 clones, over 70% recorded once. Input material: peripheral blood. The receptors were gathered from a woman aged 45 to 65 with acute or convalescent COVID-19.

The V and J genes are TRBV11-3 and TRBJ2-3; tentatively, D is TRBD2 (6 bases). CDR3 length: 15 amino acids. Trimming shortened V by 2 bases and J by 3 bases, and 12 bases separated the two germline ends. Germline V gene sequence: CDR1 SGHNT, CDR2 YENEEA. DNA for the CDR3: TGTGCCAGCAGCTTATTTAGTGCGGGGACAGATACGCAGTATTTT. It is translated as CASSLFSAGTDTQYF.

This clone was seen only a few times. The chain has TRBV5-6 and TRBJ2-5; TRBD2 agrees at 10 bases. After removal of 0 bases from V and 4 bases from J, the junction contained 6 bases not matched to a gene. Looked up from germline, CDR1 is SGHDT and CDR2 is YYEEEE. The CDR3 covers 16 residues. This CDR3 is CASSLAPAGGRETQYF. CDR3 coding DNA: TGTGCCAGCAGCTTGGCCCCAGCGGGGGGGCGAGAGACCCAGTACTTC. Complete variable domain (other parts from reference TRBV5-6 and TRBJ2-5): DAGVTQSPTHLIKTRGQQVTLRCSPKSGHDTVSWYQQALGQGPQFIFQYYEEEERQRGNFPDRFSGHQFPNYSSELNVNALLLGDSALYLCASSLAPAGGRETQYFGPGTRLLVL.

The count of this clone is one. The chain combines TRBV6-5 with TRBJ2-1; 8 nucleotides line up with TRBD2. J was trimmed by 4 bases and V by 2 bases; bases with no gene match: 7. Per the germline V gene, CDR1 is MNHEY and CDR2 is SVGAGI. The CDR3 runs to 16 residues. As DNA, the CDR3 is TGTGCCAGCAGTTACGGGCGGGCGGGAGGATACAATGAGCAGTTCTTC. It encodes CASSYGRAGGYNEQFF.

Only a few counts were recorded for this clone. The chain has TRBV27 and TRBJ2-2; 9 nucleotides align to TRBD2. The CDR3 length is 17 residues. J gave up 5 bases and V 6 bases, and 13 bases lay outside the gene matches. CDR1 MNHEY and CDR2 SMNVEV come from the germline V gene (reference sequence). CDR3 residues: CASSPPRGRARTGELFF. CDR3 coding DNA: TGTGCCAGCAGCCCCCCCCGCGGGAGGGCCAGAACCGGGGAGCTGTTTTTT.

This clone has more than one count but fewer than ten. This chain uses TRBV19 with TRBJ1-5; D is unresolved. V was shortened by 3 bases and J by 0 bases, with 12 bases between the two germline ends. CDR1 is LNHDA, CDR2 SQIVND, per germline (reference sequence). CDR3 length equals 16 residues. The CDR3 coding sequence is TGTGCCAGTAGTATCGGTCTATTCCATAGCAATCAGCCCCAGCATTTT. Its translation is CASSIGLFHSNQPQHF.

The chain employs TRBV10-1 and TRBJ2-5, with a tentative D call TRBD2 (5 bases). The ends were cut back, 4 bases at V and 2 bases at J, with 14 bases in the middle. CDR3 length: 15 amino acids. Per the germline V gene, CDR1 is WNHNN and CDR2 is SYGVQD (reference sequence). Written as DNA, the CDR3 is TGCGCCAGCAGTGGGACTTTTGAGCGGCAAGAGACCCAGTACTTC. Its translation: CASSGTFERQETQYF.

This clone was counted a single time. The V call is TRBV6-6, the J call TRBJ1-6, with 9 nucleotides matching TRBD1. Trimming at V came to 5 bases and at J to 8 bases, leaving 10 bases not matched to a gene. From germline, CDR1 is MNHNY and CDR2 SVGAGI (reference sequence). This CDR3 region has 16 residues. This CDR3 reads CASSRLMTGGYSPLHF. CDR3 coding DNA: TGTGCCAGCAGTCGACTAATGACAGGGGGATATTCACCCCTCCACTTT.

This clone was counted a single time. The V call is TRBV3-1 (or the pseudogene TRBV3-2), the J call TRBJ1-6; tentatively, D is TRBD1 (5 bases). The CDR3 covers 16 residues. CDR1 and CDR2 (germline): LGHDT, YNNKEL (reference sequence). Trimming shortened V by 1 base and J by 10 bases, and 17 bases separated the two germline ends. The CDR3 loop is CASSQAGANGGSPLHF. The CDR3 nucleotides read TGTGCCAGCAGCCAAGCCGGGGCAAATGGAGGGTCACCCCTCCACTTT.

The chain uses TRBV5-6 and TRBJ1-6; TRBD1 matches at 7 bases. With 0 bases clipped from V and 10 bases from J, the junction kept 4 bases outside the gene matches. CDR3 size: 14 residues. Germline CDR1 and CDR2: SGHDT and YYEEEE. CDR3 sequence (DNA): TGTGCCAGCAGCTTGGAGGGGGCCGGATCACCCCTCCACTTT. Translating gives CASSLEGAGSPLHF.

The J gene is TRBJ1-6, the V gene TRBV30, with 8 bases fitting TRBD1. CDR1 GTSNPN and CDR2 SVGIG come from the germline V gene (reference sequence). CDR3 length: 14 amino acids. Trimming removed 3 bases from V and 8 bases from J; junction bases left unmatched: 6. The CDR3 protein is CAWSATGDHSPLHF. CDR3 DNA: TGTGCCTGGAGCGCGACAGGGGATCATTCACCCCTCCACTTT.

This clone was detected once. The CDR3 DNA sequence: TGTGCCAGCAGCTCCCCCAGGGTTACTAGCGGGGTGGGGGCCTACGAGCAGTACTTC. Protein product: CASSSPRVTSGVGAYEQYF. The V call is TRBV3-1 (or the pseudogene TRBV3-2), the J call TRBJ2-7; the match to TRBD2 covers 10 bases. Germline loops: CDR1 LGHDT, CDR2 YNNKEL (reference sequence). This CDR3 comprises 19 residues. The V segment lost 5 bases and the J segment 2 bases; nucleotides outside the gene matches: 18.

The gene calls are TRBV4-3 and TRBJ2-2; 8 positions match TRBD2. Germline CDR1 reads LGHNA; CDR2 reads YSLEER. CDR3 length equals 18 residues. The junction had 10 bases not matched to a gene; V was cut back by 4 bases and J by 0 bases. The CDR3 DNA reads TGCGCCAGCAGCCCGAATCTGCCGGGAGGGTCGAACACCGGGGAGCTGTTTTTT. Translating gives CASSPNLPGGSNTGELFF.

This clone was seen only a few times. The J gene is TRBJ1-2, the V gene TRBV5-4, with 7 bases that match TRBD1. CDR3 length: 14 amino acids. V lost 2 bases to trimming and J lost 1 base; unmatched junction nucleotides: 2. CDR1 SGHNT and CDR2 YYREEE come from the germline V gene (reference sequence). CDR3: CASSFDRDNYGYTF. CDR3 nucleotide sequence: TGTGCCAGCAGCTTTGACAGGGATAACTATGGCTACACCTTC.